The rows below give T cell receptor beta chains drawn from one sample of a study of cytomegalovirus exposure and HLA in healthy donors. Clones were sequenced by immunoSEQ multiplex PCR, and TCRdb holds only the in-frame ones, with some missing. The data contain about 140,000 clones, about 80% of them seen just once; the ten biggest clones take up approximately 1.8%. Sequenced input: PBMCs. Receptors originate from a man aged 35 to 55 in good health and CMV-seronegative. CDR3s include the opening cysteine and the closing phenylalanine or tryptophan. The D gene is left open where the match is weak. Where a row states a size, it is once, few, many or the class of an expanded clone; other rows omit it.

CDR3nt	CDR3aa	d_gene	j_gene	abundance	v_gene
TGCAGCGTTGAAGAAGCTGGGCTGATCACAGATACGCAGTATTTT	CSVEEAGLITDTQYF	NA	TRBJ2-3	NA	TRBV29-1
TGTGCCAGCACCCCTGGCAGCGGCGAGCAGTACTTC	CASTPGSGEQYF	NA	TRBJ2-7	once	TRBV6-5
TGTGCCAGCAGTCATAAGGTGGGACTAGCGGGGGGGCTGGAGCAGGAGACCCAGTACTTC	CASSHKVGLAGGLEQETQYF	TRBD2	TRBJ2-5	NA	TRBV28
TGTGCCAGCAGTAGGACAGGGGATAATCAGCCCCAGCATTTT	CASSRTGDNQPQHF	TRBD1	TRBJ1-5	NA	TRBV6-1
TGTGCCACCAGCAGAGATCCGGGGGTTAGCACAGATACGCAGTATTTT	CATSRDPGVSTDTQYF	NA	TRBJ2-3	NA	TRBV15
TGTGCCTGGAGTCCCCAGGGTTTCTACGAGCAGTACTTC	CAWSPQGFYEQYF	NA	TRBJ2-7	few	TRBV30
TGTGCCAGCAGCTTCGGGACAGCCTCCTACGAGCAGTACTTC	CASSFGTASYEQYF	TRBD1	TRBJ2-7	once	TRBV7-8
TGTGCCACGGGACAGGGGGCCTACGAGCAGTACTTC	CATGQGAYEQYF	TRBD1	TRBJ2-7	NA	TRBV30
TGTGCCAGCAGTGTGATATATCAGTTTAGCGAGCTAGATACGCAGTATTTT	CASSVIYQFSELDTQYF	NA	TRBJ2-3	NA	TRBV2
TGTGCCAGCAGCTTAGACCCCCAGGGGGAGAACTATGGCTACACCTTC	CASSLDPQGENYGYTF	TRBD1	TRBJ1-2	NA	TRBV7-8
TGTGCCAGCAGTCGTGACAGGGGGCCTGGAAACACCATATATTTT	CASSRDRGPGNTIYF	TRBD1	TRBJ1-3	NA	TRBV6-5
TGTGCCAGCAGCCAAGGAGCTGGACTAGCGGCAACCTACGAGCAGTACTTC	CASSQGAGLAATYEQYF	TRBD2	TRBJ2-7	NA	TRBV4-2